The 28 T cell receptor beta chains presented below share a single source sample, sequenced in a study of shared clonotypes between healthy human individuals. Here immunoSEQ multiplex PCR was the method, and the copy in TCRdb shows in-frame clones only, minus some. The table lists roughly 2.1 million clones, more than 85% of them singletons. Only CD45RO-negative cells positively selected for CCR7 counted as naive CD8 cells, so terminally differentiated effector memory CD45RA+ cells were excluded. Sequencing was performed on naive CD8+ T cells from PBMCs. The source is a man aged 18 to 29 in good health. Some clones in this sample may be carry-over from other donors' samples.

In the case of this clone: In the same sample, other DNA sequences code for this CDR3. The rearrangement uses TRBV28 and TRBJ1-2; D gene ambiguous. With 1 base removed from V and 4 bases from J, the gap between germline ends came to 7 bases. In germline, CDR1 is MDHEN, CDR2 SYDVKM. The CDR3 totals 13 residues. The CDR3 region has the DNA TGTGCCAGCAGTTTATCAGGTGTCTATGGCTACACCTTC. This translates into CASSLSGVYGYTF.

The genes are TRBV27 and TRBJ2-1, with 11 bases fitting TRBD2. The CDR3 contains 19 residues. Per germline, CDR1 MNHEY and CDR2 SMNVEV (reference sequence). V dropped 2 bases and J dropped 0; count of bases not matched to a gene: 9. The CDR3 spells CASSLLGTSGTSSYNEQFF. The CDR3 DNA is TGTGCCAGCAGTTTACTCGGGACTAGCGGAACCAGCTCCTACAATGAGCAGTTCTTC.

This rearrangement joins TRBV19 to TRBJ1-5, with 12 bases matching TRBD1. Germline CDR1 LNHDA, CDR2 SQIVND (reference sequence). The V gene end was trimmed by 5 bases and the J gene end by 1 base; junction bases not matched to a gene: 6. The CDR3 has 17 residues. This CDR3 reads CASSSGQGAWSNQPQHF. The DNA for the CDR3 is TGTGCCAGTAGTTCGGGACAGGGGGCTTGGAGCAATCAGCCCCAGCATTTT.

The sample holds one count of this clone. The CDR3, as DNA: TGTGCCAGTACTTATAGCGGAGCGGCCCAAGAGACCCAGTACTTC. Its translation: CASTYSGAAQETQYF. V gene TRBV19 combines with J gene TRBJ2-5; tentative D call: TRBD2 (6 bases). This CDR3 contains 15 residues. Germline lookup yields CDR1 LNHDA and CDR2 SQIVND (reference sequence). V lost 7 bases and J 1 base, leaving 16 bases between the germline ends. Filled out from reference TRBV19 and TRBJ2-5, the complete variable domain reads DGGITQSPKYLFRKEGQNVTLSCEQNLNHDAMYWYRQDPGQGLRLIYYSQIVNDFQKGDIAEGYSVSREKKESFPLTVTSAQKNPTAFYLCASTYSGAAQETQYFGPGTRLLVL.

The chain is built from TRBV4-1 and TRBJ2-3, with 8 bases that match TRBD1. Trimming cost V 2 bases and J 2 bases; bases outside gene matches: 6. Germline-derived CDR1 and CDR2 are MGHRA and YSYEKL. The CDR3 loop spans 16 amino acids. The CDR3 here is CASSQQDRAITDTQYF. For the CDR3, the DNA is TGCGCCAGCAGCCAACAGGACAGGGCAATCACAGATACGCAGTATTTT.

The chain links TRBV29-1 to TRBJ2-1; 8 bases are shared with TRBD2. The CDR3 length is 16 residues. V trimming: 0 bases; J trimming: 4 bases; junction bases outside the gene matches: 8. Germline values: CDR1 SQVTM, CDR2 ANQGSEA. Here the CDR3 reads CSVEDSLLAGYNEQFF. The CDR3 bases are TGCAGCGTTGAAGATAGTTTGCTAGCGGGTTACAATGAGCAGTTCTTC.

CDR3 bases: TGTGCCAGCAGTTTATTACTCGGGACAGGAGCCACAGATACGCAGTATTTT. Protein: CASSLLLGTGATDTQYF. The chain combines TRBV27 with TRBJ2-3; 8 bases line up with TRBD1. Germline lookup yields CDR1 MNHEY and CDR2 SMNVEV (reference sequence). V shed 1 base and J 2 bases; nucleotides not matched to a gene: 8. The CDR3 is 17 amino acids.

The J gene is TRBJ2-3, the V gene TRBV18, with 8 bases that match TRBD2. With V trimmed by 6 bases and J by 0 bases, 8 bases remained unmatched. CDR1 and CDR2 (germline): KGHSH, LQKENI. This CDR3 has 16 residues. The CDR3 sequence is CASSPREEPSTDTQYF. The CDR3 nucleotides read TGTGCCAGCTCTCCGCGGGAGGAGCCTAGCACAGATACGCAGTATTTT.

This chain uses TRBV6-5 with TRBJ1-2; D is uncertain. The CDR3 spans 14 residues. Germline V gene data show CDR1 as MNHEY and CDR2 as SVGAGI. V shed 1 base and J shed 0 bases, with 6 bases lying between them. The CDR3 coding sequence is TGTGCCAGCAGTTACTTCGGCGCTAACTATGGCTACACCTTC. Residues: CASSYFGANYGYTF.

The gene calls are TRBV5-3 and TRBJ2-4; maybe TRBD1 (6 bases). TRBV5-3 is known as an ORF, though its function is uncertain. The CDR3 runs 17 residues. V was clipped by 1 base and J by 3 bases, with 17 bases between them. In nucleotides, the CDR3 is TGTGCCAGAAGCTTGTACAGGGCTCTTGTGGGCAAAAACATTCAGTACTTC. Its translation is CARSLYRALVGKNIQYF.

The chain is built from TRBV6-1 and TRBJ2-7; TRBD1 aligns across 8 bases. Looked up from germline, CDR1 is MNHNS and CDR2 is SASEGT. V was clipped by 6 bases and J by 7 bases; unmatched bases: 8. This CDR3 region has 13 residues. The CDR3 spells CASRVRTGGEQYF. The CDR3 DNA is TGTGCCAGCAGAGTAAGAACAGGGGGTGAGCAGTACTTC.

V gene TRBV5-6 combines with J gene TRBJ2-1; D gene unclear. V was clipped by 3 bases and J by 0 bases, with 16 bases between them. Germline loops: CDR1 SGHDT, CDR2 YYEEEE. The CDR3 loop spans 17 amino acids. Here the CDR3 reads CASSSPRGSSSYNEQFF. The CDR3 region has the DNA TGTGCCAGCAGCTCCCCCCGAGGCTCCAGCTCCTACAATGAGCAGTTCTTC.

The chain links TRBV5-6 to TRBJ2-1; D might be TRBD1 or TRBD2, each matching 5 bases. V shed 0 bases and J shed 3 bases, with 13 bases lying between them. The CDR3 sequence is 16 residues long. Per germline, CDR1 SGHDT and CDR2 YYEEEE. CDR3 loop: CASSLVQGRVYNEQFF. The DNA for the CDR3 is TGTGCCAGCAGCTTGGTCCAGGGACGCGTCTACAATGAGCAGTTCTTC.

The chain couples TRBV30 to TRBJ2-1; perhaps TRBD2 as D (6 bases). Germline-derived CDR1 and CDR2 are GTSNPN and SVGIG (reference sequence). The CDR3 sequence is 14 residues long. The V end was cut by 0 bases, the J end by 7 bases, with 13 bases between. This chain's CDR3 is CAWSVPFGGNEQFF. In DNA, the CDR3 is TGTGCCTGGAGTGTCCCCTTTGGGGGGAATGAGCAGTTCTTC.

The chain uses TRBV4-3 and TRBJ2-3, with 12 bases identical to TRBD2. This CDR3 contains 17 residues. The V gene end was trimmed by 0 bases and the J gene end by 5 bases; junction bases not matched to a gene: 6. Germline loops: CDR1 LGHNA, CDR2 YSLEER. The CDR3: CASSQDWTSGTGDTQYF. CDR3 sequence (DNA): TGCGCCAGCAGCCAAGATTGGACTAGCGGGACTGGAGATACGCAGTATTTT.

J is TRBJ2-5 and V is TRBV19; 13 bases map to TRBD2. V lost 6 bases to trimming and J lost 5 bases; unmatched junction nucleotides: 6. Germline CDR1 reads LNHDA; CDR2 reads SQIVND (reference sequence). CDR3 length equals 15 residues. The CDR3 coding sequence is TGTGCCAGTAGACCGGGACTAGCGGGATTGGAGACCCAGTACTTC. Protein product: CASRPGLAGLETQYF.

The rearrangement links TRBV6-1 to TRBJ1-5; no definite D call. The CDR3 is 14 amino acids. V gave up 4 bases and J gave up 5 bases, with 12 bases separating them. Germline V gene lookup returns CDR1 MNHNS and CDR2 SASEGT. CDR3 region: CASSGGGTYQPQHF. The CDR3 nucleotides read TGTGCCAGCAGTGGAGGAGGCACCTATCAGCCCCAGCATTTT.

The J gene is TRBJ2-7, the V gene TRBV6-6; 8 positions agree with TRBD2. Germline lookup yields CDR1 MNHNY and CDR2 SVGAGI (reference sequence). The J segment lost 4 bases and the V segment lost 5 bases, leaving 13 bases of the junction unmatched. This CDR3 has 16 amino acids. This CDR3 is CASSGGRGTGGYEQYF. The DNA of the CDR3 is TGTGCCAGCAGTGGGGGGCGTGGAACGGGAGGGTACGAGCAGTACTTC.

In its sample, this clone was seen once. The chain is built from TRBV6-5 and TRBJ1-1, with a weak D call TRBD1 (6 bases). The V and J ends lost 2 bases and 4 bases respectively, with 17 bases between them. The germline V gene encodes CDR1 MNHEY and CDR2 SVGAGI. The CDR3 is 16 residues long. The CDR3 loop reads CASSYGISGESTEAFF. The CDR3, as DNA: TGTGCCAGCAGTTACGGTATCTCAGGGGAGAGCACTGAAGCTTTCTTT.

The V call is TRBV2, the J call TRBJ2-1; 9 bases are shared with TRBD2. There are 15 residues in the CDR3. V shed 9 bases and J 4 bases; nucleotides not matched to a gene: 10. CDR1 and CDR2 (germline): SNHLY, FYNNEI. The CDR3 reads CASFNSGSRYNEQFF. DNA of the CDR3: TGTGCCAGTTTCAATAGCGGGAGTAGGTACAATGAGCAGTTCTTC.

The V gene is TRBV6-4, the J gene TRBJ2-2, with a possible D match to TRBD2 (5 bases). Germline-derived CDR1 and CDR2 are MRHNA and SNTAGT. Trimming removed 5 bases at V and 1 base at J, with 5 bases between. This CDR3 is 13 amino acids long. The CDR3 region has the DNA TGTGCCAGCAGTAGCGGGAACACCGGGGAGCTGTTTTTT. Protein: CASSSGNTGELFF.

This chain links TRBV27 with TRBJ1-5; 7 bases map to TRBD1. Germline values: CDR1 MNHEY, CDR2 SMNVEV (reference sequence). The J segment lost 7 bases and the V segment lost 3 bases, leaving 9 bases of the junction unmatched. CDR3 length: 15 residues. DNA of the CDR3: TGTGCCAGCAGTTTCCTGGGACAGCGGGGACAGCCCCAGCATTTT. This encodes CASSFLGQRGQPQHF.

V gene TRBV11-2 combines with J gene TRBJ2-7; D may be TRBD1 (6 bases). V was trimmed by 4 bases and J by 2 bases, leaving 18 bases between them. CDR1 is SGHAT and CDR2 is FQNNGV in the germline V gene. This CDR3 contains 16 residues. CDR3 nucleotide sequence: TGTGCCAGCAGCTCTAGGTACGGGGACACAACCTACGAGCAGTACTTC. The encoded protein is CASSSRYGDTTYEQYF.

The chain joins TRBV9 to TRBJ2-7; no clear D. Germline CDR1 and CDR2: SGDLS and YYNGEE. Trimming took off 4 bases at V and 6 bases at J, with 14 bases between the two ends. The CDR3 is 13 amino acids. CDR3 sequence reads: CASSYGLRSEQYF. The DNA of the CDR3 is TGTGCCAGCAGCTATGGGCTTCGATCCGAGCAGTACTTC.

The chain joins TRBV28 to TRBJ2-5; 11 nucleotides line up with TRBD2. Trimming cost V 6 bases and J 3 bases; bases outside gene matches: 6. CDR3 length: 15 residues. Germline CDR1 is MDHEN and CDR2 is SYDVKM. CDR3 sequence reads: CASSYISGREETQYF. CDR3 nucleotides: TGTGCCAGCAGCTATATTAGCGGGAGGGAAGAGACCCAGTACTTC.

This chain uses TRBV6-5 with TRBJ1-5, with D unresolved. The CDR3 runs 11 residues. Trimming left V 7 bases short and J 4 bases short, with 5 bases between. CDR1 MNHEY and CDR2 SVGAGI come from the germline V gene. CDR3 bases: TGTGCCAGCAAACAAAATCAGCCCCAGCATTTT. Its protein is CASKQNQPQHF.

The J gene is TRBJ2-3, the V gene TRBV15; 7 bases map to TRBD2. Per germline, CDR1 LNHNV and CDR2 YYDKDF (reference sequence). This CDR3 spans 16 amino acids. Trimming took 2 bases from V and 5 from J; bases not matched to a gene: 10. The CDR3 reads CATSRTRASGIDTQYF. The CDR3 bases are TGTGCCACCAGCAGAACGAGGGCTAGCGGTATAGATACGCAGTATTTT.

This clone occurred once. This chain links TRBV29-1 with TRBJ2-5; TRBD1 or TRBD2 may be the D gene (5 bases each). The closer fit of TRBJ2-7 to the DNA end suggests the J call may be wrong. CDR3 length equals 14 residues. The germline V gene encodes CDR1 SQVTM and CDR2 ANQGSEA. The CDR3 DNA follows: TGCAGCGTTGTAGGGACCGGGACGGTCTACGAGCAGTACTTC. As protein: CSVVGTGTVYEQYF.